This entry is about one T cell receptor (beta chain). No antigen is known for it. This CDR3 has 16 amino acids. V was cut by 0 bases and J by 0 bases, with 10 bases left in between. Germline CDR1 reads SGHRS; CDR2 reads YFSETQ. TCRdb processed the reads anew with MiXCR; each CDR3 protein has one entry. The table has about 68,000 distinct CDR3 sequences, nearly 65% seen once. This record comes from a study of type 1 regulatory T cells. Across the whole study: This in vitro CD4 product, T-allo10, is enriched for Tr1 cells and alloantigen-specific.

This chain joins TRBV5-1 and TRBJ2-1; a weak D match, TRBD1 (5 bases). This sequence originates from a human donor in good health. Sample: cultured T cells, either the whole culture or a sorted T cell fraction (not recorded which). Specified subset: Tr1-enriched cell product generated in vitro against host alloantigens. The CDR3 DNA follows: TGCGCCAGCAGCTTGGTAGGGCAGGGCTCCTACAATGAGCAGTTCTTC. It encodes CASSLVGQGSYNEQFF.